The next 25 T cell receptor beta chains were all read from a single sample in a study of shared clonotypes between healthy human individuals (dated by TCRdb to 2019 to 2021). Libraries were constructed by the immunoSEQ multiplex PCR assay. Entries here come from immuneACCESS through TCRdb and include only in-frame sequences with V and J called. Some clones fail to appear in such tables; in the studies checked, an unresolved V gene covers under half of the shortfall, and the cause of the remainder is unknown. The sample contains roughly 2.5 million clones, around 94% of them found a single time. The top ten constitute about 0.13% of the sample. The sample was naive CD4+ T cells sorted from blood. In light of the paper, this sample's cell subset or site label describes: CD45RA+ positively selected. The receptors stem from a man between 18 and 29 years old in good health.

V and J are TRBV7-9 and TRBJ1-2; no clear D. The CDR3 runs 15 residues. CDR1 is SEHNR, CDR2 FQNEAQ, per germline (reference sequence). The V end was cut by 0 bases, the J end by 1 base, with 9 bases between. CDR3 sequence: CASSLAPPFNYGYTF. DNA for the CDR3: TGTGCCAGCAGCTTAGCTCCCCCTTTTAACTATGGCTACACCTTC.

The rearrangement joins TRBV6-5 to TRBJ1-2, with D possibly matching TRBD1 (6 bases). CDR1 is MNHEY and CDR2 is SVGAGI in the germline V gene. V lost 6 bases, J lost 4 bases, and 18 bases lay in between. The CDR3 totals 15 residues. For the CDR3, the DNA is TGTGCCAGCAGCCGGGGGCAGGGGAGGATCTATGGCTACACCTTC. It encodes CASSRGQGRIYGYTF.

The chain links TRBV6-1 to TRBJ2-7; D unclear. Trimming pared 2 bases from V and 2 bases from J, leaving 7 bases between. Germline CDR1 is MNHNS and CDR2 is SASEGT. This CDR3 contains 13 residues. The CDR3 spells CASSEQAPYEQYF. The CDR3 bases are TGTGCCAGCAGTGAACAGGCCCCCTACGAGCAGTACTTC.

V is TRBV7-2 and J is TRBJ1-5; 10 nucleotides line up with TRBD1. The ends lost 6 bases at V and 6 bases at J; junction bases unmatched: 8. CDR3 length equals 15 residues. CDR1 is SGHTA and CDR2 is FQGNSA in the germline V gene. In nucleotides, the CDR3 is TGTGCCAGCAGATCCGGGACAGGGGTTCGTCAGCCCCAGCATTTT. It specifies CASRSGTGVRQPQHF.

The sample holds a few counts of this clone. The chain uses TRBV4-1 and TRBJ2-2, with 8 bases fitting TRBD1. In germline, CDR1 is MGHRA, CDR2 YSYEKL. V shed 1 base, J shed 4 bases, and the junction held 2 bases outside the gene matches. The CDR3 is 15 amino acids. CDR3 residues: CASSQGDRSTGELFF. As DNA, the CDR3 is TGCGCCAGCAGCCAAGGGGACAGGAGCACCGGGGAGCTGTTTTTT.

J is TRBJ1-1 and V is TRBV7-8, with a possible D match to TRBD1 (6 bases). Per germline, CDR1 SGHVS and CDR2 FQNEAQ. The ends were cut back, 0 bases at V and 5 bases at J, with 13 bases in the middle. The CDR3 covers 15 residues. The CDR3: CASSLATGSWTEAFF. The CDR3 nucleotides are TGTGCCAGCAGCTTAGCAACAGGGAGCTGGACTGAAGCTTTCTTT.

The rearrangement uses TRBV7-3 and TRBJ2-2, with a weak D call TRBD2 (6 bases). Germline V gene sequence: CDR1 SGHTA, CDR2 FQGTGA. This CDR3 has 14 residues. V was shortened by 5 bases and J by 4 bases, with 11 bases between the two germline ends. The CDR3 DNA is TGTGCCAGCAGCCCATTGGGGGGCACCGGGGAGCTGTTTTTT. Amino acids: CASSPLGGTGELFF. The full variable domain, rest sourced from reference TRBV7-3 and TRBJ2-2, is GAGVSQTPSNKVTEKGKYVELRCDPISGHTALYWYRQSLGQGPEFLIYFQGTGAADDSGLPNDRFFAVRPEGSVSTLKIQRTERGDSAVYLCASSPLGGTGELFFGEGSRLTVL.

V usage is TRBV6-1 and J usage is TRBJ2-5; 7 nucleotides align to TRBD1. This CDR3 region has 18 residues. The germline CDR1 and CDR2 sequences are MNHNS and SASEGT. V was clipped by 2 bases and J by 4 bases; unmatched bases: 16. CDR3 nucleotides: TGTGCCAGCAGTGAACTTTTCGGACAAGGGGGCCCTAGAGAGACCCAGTACTTC. This codes for CASSELFGQGGPRETQYF.

This sequence joins TRBV6-6 and TRBJ1-4, with D tentatively TRBD1 (5 bases). Trimming removed 2 bases from V and 5 bases from J, with 12 bases in between. This CDR3 comprises 15 residues. Germline CDR1 MNHNY, CDR2 SVGAGI (reference sequence). The CDR3 spells CASSYPKGINEKLFF. Written as DNA, the CDR3 is TGTGCCAGCAGTTACCCCAAGGGGATCAATGAAAAACTGTTTTTT.

V gene TRBV27 combines with J gene TRBJ1-2, with D possibly TRBD1 on 5 matching bases. Germline-derived CDR1 and CDR2 are MNHEY and SMNVEV (reference sequence). V lost 8 bases and J lost 0, with 13 bases in between. The CDR3 consists of 14 residues. The CDR3 nucleotides are TGTGCCAGCCGCCCTGGGACGGCTAACTATGGCTACACCTTC. Protein sequence: CASRPGTANYGYTF.

The V gene is TRBV2, the J gene TRBJ1-5; D is ambiguous. V shed 8 bases and J shed 11 bases, with 13 bases lying between them. The CDR3 is made up of 11 amino acids. Looked up from germline, CDR1 is SNHLY and CDR2 is FYNNEI. CDR3 sequence (DNA): TGTGCCAGCGGGGAATTGGGGACCCAGCATTTT. It encodes CASGELGTQHF.

V and J are TRBV9 and TRBJ2-5, with D uncertain. CDR1 and CDR2 from the germline V gene are SGDLS and YYNGEE. The CDR3 is made up of 13 amino acids. The V end lost 0 bases, the J end lost 4 bases, and 7 bases lay between the germline ends. CDR3 loop: CASSVDYRETQYF. The DNA of the CDR3 is TGTGCCAGCAGCGTAGACTATCGAGAGACCCAGTACTTC. Supplemented by reference TRBV9 and TRBJ2-5, the full variable domain reads DSGVTQTPKHLITATGQRVTLRCSPRSGDLSVYWYQQSLDQGLQFLIQYYNGEERAKGNILERFSAQQFPDLHSELNLSSLELGDSALYFCASSVDYRETQYFGPGTRLLVL.

The chain recombines TRBV7-9 with TRBJ2-1; 9 bases align to TRBD2. Germline lookup yields CDR1 SEHNR and CDR2 FQNEAQ (reference sequence). The CDR3 runs 12 residues. V was clipped by 5 bases and J by 14 bases; unmatched bases: 7. This chain's CDR3 is CASSKTSGREFF. DNA of the CDR3: TGTGCCAGCAGCAAGACTAGCGGTCGGGAGTTCTTC.

The chain is built from TRBV10-3 and TRBJ1-5; D uncertain. Trimming took 6 bases from V and 0 from J, leaving 12 bases between them. Germline V gene sequence: CDR1 ENHRY, CDR2 SYGVKD. The CDR3 consists of 15 residues. The CDR3 sequence: CAISPGHDSNQPQHF. The DNA for the CDR3 is TGTGCCATCAGCCCAGGCCACGATAGCAATCAGCCCCAGCATTTT.

With regard to this clone: This sample includes further DNA sequences coding for the same CDR3. The chain couples TRBV9 to TRBJ1-1; no reliable D call. V was clipped by 2 bases and J by 0 bases, with 5 bases between them. The CDR3 covers 13 residues. CDR1 SGDLS and CDR2 YYNGEE come from the germline V gene. The CDR3, as DNA: TGTGCCAGCAGCGTTGAGATGAACACTGAAGCTTTCTTT. Translation gives CASSVEMNTEAFF.

The chain combines TRBV5-1 with TRBJ2-1; 8 bases align to TRBD2. The CDR3 consists of 15 residues. The V gene's germline CDR1 is SGHRS and CDR2 YFSETQ. Germline trimming cut 0 bases from V and 6 bases from J; bases unmatched to any gene: 5. CDR3: CASSLELAVINEQFF. The CDR3 DNA reads as TGCGCCAGCAGCTTGGAACTAGCGGTGATCAATGAGCAGTTCTTC.

The chain joins TRBV6-5 to TRBJ1-1; D perhaps matches TRBD1 (5 bases). CDR3 length: 15 residues. Trimming removed 2 bases from V and 0 bases from J, with 10 bases in between. Germline values: CDR1 MNHEY, CDR2 SVGAGI. The CDR3 spells CASSYLPDMNTEAFF. The CDR3 DNA is TGTGCCAGCAGTTACCTCCCGGACATGAACACTGAAGCTTTCTTT.

This clone was seen a few times. Other DNA sequences of this sample code for an identical CDR3. The chain joins TRBV18 to TRBJ1-4; D is unclear. The CDR3 extends over 11 amino acids. V was shortened by 3 bases and J by 6 bases, with 2 bases between the two germline ends. CDR1 and CDR2 (germline): KGHSH, LQKENI. The CDR3 loop reads CASSPDEKLFF. In DNA, the CDR3 is TGTGCCAGCTCACCTGATGAAAAACTGTTTTTT. The complete variable domain, with remaining parts taken from reference TRBV18 and TRBJ1-4, reads NAGVMQNPRHLVRRRGQEARLRCSPMKGHSHVYWYRQLPEEGLKFMVYLQKENIIDESGMPKERFSAEFPKEGPSILRIQQVVRGDSAAYFCASSPDEKLFFGSGTQLSVL.

This clone occurred a few times. This rearrangement joins TRBV30 to TRBJ1-5; tentatively, D is TRBD1 (6 bases). Germline assignment: CDR1 GTSNPN and CDR2 SVGIG (reference sequence). The V gene lost 0 bases and the J gene lost 2 bases, with 8 bases spanning the gap. This CDR3 is 14 amino acids long. CDR3 DNA sequence: TGTGCCTGGAGTGTTGGACAGCGCAATCAGCCCCAGCATTTT. Protein: CAWSVGQRNQPQHF.

This chain uses TRBV30 with TRBJ2-5; 7 bases fit TRBD1. Germline values: CDR1 GTSNPN, CDR2 SVGIG (reference sequence). The length of the CDR3 is 14 residues. After removal of 0 bases from V and 2 bases from J, the junction contained 3 bases not matched to a gene. The CDR3 reads CAWSVRGQQETQYF. CDR3 DNA: TGTGCCTGGAGTGTACGGGGACAGCAAGAGACCCAGTACTTC.

Regarding this clone: This same CDR3 is encoded by further DNA sequences in the sample. The chain joins TRBV2 to TRBJ2-2, with 7 bases that match TRBD1. The V gene end was trimmed by 7 bases and the J gene end by 1 base; junction bases not matched to a gene: 3. Germline lookup yields CDR1 SNHLY and CDR2 FYNNEI. The CDR3 covers 14 residues. The CDR3 spells CASTRQGNTGELFF. CDR3 nucleotide sequence: TGTGCCAGCACCAGACAGGGGAACACCGGGGAGCTGTTTTTT.

This chain uses TRBV5-6 with TRBJ2-1; 10 nucleotides agree with TRBD2. CDR3 length: 12 residues. Trimming removed 4 bases from V and 10 bases from J; junction bases left unmatched: 2. Germline assignment: CDR1 SGHDT and CDR2 YYEEEE. CDR3 in DNA: TGTGCCAGCAGCAGGGGACTAGCGGAGCAGTTCTTC. Its protein is CASSRGLAEQFF. Drawing the rest from reference TRBV5-6 and TRBJ2-1, the complete variable domain is DAGVTQSPTHLIKTRGQQVTLRCSPKSGHDTVSWYQQALGQGPQFIFQYYEEEERQRGNFPDRFSGHQFPNYSSELNVNALLLGDSALYLCASSRGLAEQFFGPGTRLTVL.

Comments on this clone: The sample has other DNA sequences that encode this CDR3 too. The chain combines TRBV18 with TRBJ1-5, with no clear D. The CDR3 extends over 13 amino acids. Germline V gene lookup returns CDR1 KGHSH and CDR2 LQKENI. The V end was cut by 2 bases, the J end by 7 bases, with 9 bases between. The CDR3: CASSPGGSQPQHF. In nucleotides, the CDR3 is TGTGCCAGCTCACCAGGCGGGTCACAGCCCCAGCATTTT.

The V and J genes are TRBV5-4 and TRBJ1-1; tentative D call: TRBD1 (5 bases). This CDR3 spans 14 amino acids. V was trimmed by 4 bases and J by 5 bases, leaving 15 bases between them. Germline CDR1 is SGHNT and CDR2 is YYREEE (reference sequence). This CDR3 is CASSAAGRETEAFF. The CDR3 nucleotides read TGTGCCAGCAGCGCGGCAGGGCGGGAAACTGAAGCTTTCTTT.

The V gene is TRBV18, the J gene TRBJ1-4; 7 bases match TRBD1. CDR3 length: 14 residues. V trimming: 5 bases; J trimming: 8 bases; junction bases outside the gene matches: 8. CDR1 and CDR2 (germline): KGHSH, LQKENI. The CDR3 spells CASSAIRDREKLFF. CDR3 sequence (DNA): TGTGCCAGCTCAGCGATCCGGGACAGAGAAAAACTGTTTTTT.